This is a list of T cell receptor beta chains from one sample in a study of T cells in Graves' hyperthyroidism and ophthalmopathy. Each CDR3 protein is one row after TCRdb ran MiXCR on the multiplex PCR reads. The sample lists hundreds of thousands of distinct CDR3 sequences, 15% to 18% occurring once. Input material: blood. These receptor sequences come from a woman under 30 with Graves' hyperthyroidism that later progressed to Graves' ophthalmopathy. Both conserved end residues are part of each CDR3. A D gene is named only where the DNA matches it firmly. Rows may omit the clone size; those that give it use once, few, many or a size class.

clone_size	v_call	d_call	j_call	cdr3_nt	cdr3_aa
few	TRBV12-3/TRBV12-4	-	TRBJ1-1	TGTGCCAGCAGCCCATTGAACATACGCGGGGGGGAGAACACTAAAGCTTTCTTT	CASSPLNIRGGENTKAFF
few	TRBV5-1	-	TRBJ1-1	TGCGCCAGCAGCTTGTCGGTAGGGGGAAACACTGAAGCTTTCTTT	CASSLSVGGNTEAFF
many	TRBV12-3/TRBV12-4	-	TRBJ2-1	TGTGCCAGCACTTCCGGTGGACTACGATACAATGAGCAGTTCTTC	CASTSGGLRYNEQFF
many	TRBV18	-	TRBJ2-7	TGTGCCAGCTCACCTCCGACAGTCTACGAGCAGTACTTC	CASSPPTVYEQYF
many	TRBV7-2	-	TRBJ2-1	TGTGCCAGCAGCTTAGCCCCGCCCTATGAGCAGTTCTTC	CASSLAPPYEQFF
many	TRBV11-2	-	TRBJ1-2	TGTGCCAGCAGCCCCCGGGACAATAACTATGGCTACACCTTC	CASSPRDNNYGYTF
many	TRBV28	TRBD2	TRBJ2-1	TGTGCCAGCACCCAACTAGCGGGAGGGAGATACAATGAGCAGTTCTTC	CASTQLAGGRYNEQFF
many	TRBV12-3/TRBV12-4	-	TRBJ2-3	TGTGCCAGCAGTTCCAGGGGGGGTACGCAGTATTTT	CASSSRGGTQYF
many	TRBV12-3/TRBV12-4	TRBD2	TRBJ2-1	TGTGCCATCACGCTTGCGGGAGGACTAAACAATGAGCAGTTCTTC	CAITLAGGLNNEQFF
-	TRBV6-6	TRBD1	TRBJ2-7	TGTGCCAGCAGTTACTCCGGGACAGGGTTCGACGAGCAGCACTTC	CASSYSGTGFDEQHF
-	TRBV7-9	TRBD1	TRBJ1-5	TGTGCCAGCGGCAGACTGGGACAGGGAGATCAGCCCCAGCATTTT	CASGRLGQGDQPQHF
-	TRBV4-1	-	TRBJ1-2	TGCGCCAGCAGCCAAGAAACTGCTAACTATGGCTACACCTTC	CASSQETANYGYTF
many	TRBV30	-	TRBJ1-5	TGTGCCTGGAGTGTAGAGGGAGGTCAGCCCCAGCATTTT	CAWSVEGGQPQHF
many	TRBV2	-	TRBJ2-7	TGTGCCAGCAGTGAAGCCCCGGACGGCTCCTACGAGCAGTACTTC	CASSEAPDGSYEQYF
few	TRBV7-9	-	TRBJ2-5	TGTGCCAGCAGCTTTTGGCCCTTGGGGGGCGAGACCCAGTACTTC	CASSFWPLGGETQYF
-	TRBV6-1	-	TRBJ2-2	TGTGCCACTACGATCGGGATAGGCACCGGGGAGCTGTTTTTT	CATTIGIGTGELFF
many	TRBV11-2	-	TRBJ2-5	TGTGCCAGCACCTATACCAGCGGGCGTCGGATGACCCAGTACTTC	CASTYTSGRRMTQYF
many	TRBV7-2	-	TRBJ2-7	TGTGCCAGCAGCTCGACGAGCGGGCTATACGAGCAGTACTTC	CASSSTSGLYEQYF
many	TRBV29-1	-	TRBJ2-5	TGCAGCGTTGCCCAGACAGGCAACCAAGAGACCCAGTACTTC	CSVAQTGNQETQYF
-	TRBV5-1	TRBD1	TRBJ2-7	TGCGCCAGCAGCTTGAAGGGGGCAACGTACGGGCAGTACTTC	CASSLKGATYGQYF
many	TRBV28	-	TRBJ2-7	TGTGCCAGCACCCTGGACTGGGACGAGCAGTACTTC	CASTLDWDEQYF
many	TRBV11-2	-	TRBJ2-1	TGTGCCAGCAGCTTTCGACAGGAACAGATAGGGAAGCAGTTCTTC	CASSFRQEQIGKQFF
-	TRBV15	TRBD2	TRBJ2-3	TGTGCCACCAGCTTTCTTGGACTAGCGGGAGGTGGGGATACGCAGTATTTT	CATSFLGLAGGGDTQYF